This T cell receptor (beta chain) was recorded in a study of T-cell reconstitution after alpha-beta-depleted transplantation in children. Study outcomes and limitations: Alpha-beta T cells present about two months after transplant were reported to originate from several hundred expanded graft clones. From surviving recipient T cells and thymic progenitors came the high day-60 TCRbeta diversity observed in some patients. T-cell numbers and diversity, one year after transplant, stemmed largely from T cells that were newly produced.

A TCRbeta library incorporating unique molecular identifiers was prepared. TCRdb independently ran MiXCR on the PCR reads; one entry per CDR3 protein. Of fewer than 250,000 distinct CDR3 sequences listed, more than 15% are singletons. Concerning this clonotype itself: Antigen unknown.

CDR1 and CDR2 (germline): LNHNV, YYDKDF (reference sequence). CDR3 length equals 16 residues. V lost 0 bases, J lost 0 bases, and 9 bases lay in between. Material: PBMCs, mostly from graft donor cells, obtained 360 days after TCRalphabeta/CD19-depleted stem cell transplant. This sequence originates from a male patient under 10 years old who had a stem cell transplant for acute lymphoblastic leukemia, so the T cells may come from the graft donor. V is TRBV15 and J is TRBJ2-1; D is uncertain. CDR3 protein: CATSRDRASSYNEQFF. CDR3 in DNA: TGTGCCACCAGCAGAGATAGGGCTAGCTCCTACAATGAGCAGTTCTTC.